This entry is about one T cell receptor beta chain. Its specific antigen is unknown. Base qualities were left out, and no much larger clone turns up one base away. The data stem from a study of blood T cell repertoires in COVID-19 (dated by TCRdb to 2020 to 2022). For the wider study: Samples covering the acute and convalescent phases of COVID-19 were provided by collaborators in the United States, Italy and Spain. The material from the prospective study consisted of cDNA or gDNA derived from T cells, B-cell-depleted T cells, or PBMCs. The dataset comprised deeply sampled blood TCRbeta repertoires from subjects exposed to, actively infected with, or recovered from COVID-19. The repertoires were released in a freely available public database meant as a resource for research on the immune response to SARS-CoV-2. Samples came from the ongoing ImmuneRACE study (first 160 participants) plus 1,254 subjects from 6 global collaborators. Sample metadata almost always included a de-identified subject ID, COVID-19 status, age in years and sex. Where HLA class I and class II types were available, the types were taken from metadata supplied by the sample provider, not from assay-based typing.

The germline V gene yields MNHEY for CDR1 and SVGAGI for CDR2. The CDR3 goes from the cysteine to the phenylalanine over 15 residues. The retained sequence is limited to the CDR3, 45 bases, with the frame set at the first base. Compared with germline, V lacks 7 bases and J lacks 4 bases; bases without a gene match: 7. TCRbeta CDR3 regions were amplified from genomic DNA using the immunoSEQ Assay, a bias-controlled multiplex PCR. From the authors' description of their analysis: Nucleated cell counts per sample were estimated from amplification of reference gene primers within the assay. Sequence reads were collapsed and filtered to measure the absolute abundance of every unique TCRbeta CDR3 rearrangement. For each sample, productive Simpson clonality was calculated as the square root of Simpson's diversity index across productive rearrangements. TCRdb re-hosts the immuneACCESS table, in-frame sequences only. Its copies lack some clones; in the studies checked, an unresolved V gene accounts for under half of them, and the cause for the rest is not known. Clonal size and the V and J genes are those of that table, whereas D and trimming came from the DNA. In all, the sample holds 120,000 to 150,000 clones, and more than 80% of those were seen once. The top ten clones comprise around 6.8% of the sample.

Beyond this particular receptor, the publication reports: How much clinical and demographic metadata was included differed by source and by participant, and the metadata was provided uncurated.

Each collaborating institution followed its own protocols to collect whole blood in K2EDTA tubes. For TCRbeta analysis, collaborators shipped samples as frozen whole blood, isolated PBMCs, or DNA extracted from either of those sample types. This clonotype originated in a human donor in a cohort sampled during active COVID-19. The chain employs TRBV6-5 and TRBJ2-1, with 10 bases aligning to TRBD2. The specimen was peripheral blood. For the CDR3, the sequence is CASINSGGNYNEQFF. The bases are TGTGCCAGCATAAATAGCGGGGGGAATTACAATGAGCAGTTCTTC.